The sequence of this T cell receptor beta chain was determined in a study of T cell repertoires in cytomegalovirus infection (dated by TCRdb to between 2018 and 2021). For the wider study: The peptide stimulations were aimed at well-studied HLA-B-restricted epitopes as well as recently identified HLA-C-restricted CMV epitopes, whose presentation resists viral immunomodulation. Because public TCR beta signatures pointed to carriage of CMV infection together with the matching HLA type, the HLA type of each donor mattered for the analysis. Results the study describes overall, beyond this receptor: The ex vivo response was dominated by HLA-C-restricted CMV-specific TCR beta clonotypes, and the single most frequent clonotype in two of eight donors was supplied by these HLA-C-restricted clonotypes. In both this cohort and an independent cohort of a few hundred donors, the cumulative frequency of public TCR beta family members distinguished carriers of CMV infection plus the relevant HLA type.

There are a few counts of this clonotype. Its antigen target is currently unknown. The sample holds no much larger clone one base away, and base qualities are not on file. The run used an Illumina HiSeq 1500. TCRdb ran its own pipeline on the public reads, namely fastp trimming at Q25 and MiXCR clone calling, and kept in-frame beta chains. A single entry per CDR3 protein holds the most common genes and DNA from its merged rows. For this sample there are roughly 500,000 distinct CDR3 sequences; roughly a third appear just once. The ten largest make up roughly 15% of the sample. Cut back by 5 bases and 3 bases, the V and J ends lie 13 bases apart. CDR1 and CDR2 are read off the germline V gene as MNHEY and SVGEGT. The CDR3 starts with the cysteine, ends with the phenylalanine, and has 14 residues. The entry retains the CDR3 DNA only, 42 bases that are in frame from base 1. The intended sense of this specimen's treatment or condition label: in vitro stimulation with specific CMV peptide epitopes to enrich CMV-specific T cells.

The TCR originated in a human donor in good health (CMV status not recorded). Some clones in this sample may be carry-over from other donors' samples. Sample: cultured PBMCs, taken from culture after CMV antigen stimulation. The rearrangement joined TRBV6-2 or TRBV6-3 to TRBJ1-2; TRBD1 might be the D gene, on 5 matching bases. The nucleotide sequence reads as follows: TGTGCCAGCAGTCGAGCAGGGACCCACTATGGCTACACCTTC. Its translation is CASSRAGTHYGYTF.